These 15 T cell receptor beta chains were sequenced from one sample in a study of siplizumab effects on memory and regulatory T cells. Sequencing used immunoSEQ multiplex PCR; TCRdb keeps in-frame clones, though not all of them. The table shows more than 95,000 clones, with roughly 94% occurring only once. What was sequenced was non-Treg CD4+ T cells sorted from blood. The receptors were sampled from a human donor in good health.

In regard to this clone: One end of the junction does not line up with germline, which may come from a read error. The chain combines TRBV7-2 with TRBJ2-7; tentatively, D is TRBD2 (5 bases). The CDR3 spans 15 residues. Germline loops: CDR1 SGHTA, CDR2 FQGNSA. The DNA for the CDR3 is TGTGCCAGCAGCTTAGCTATTCGGGGTTCCTCCGAGCAGTACTTC. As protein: CASSLAIRGSSEQYF.

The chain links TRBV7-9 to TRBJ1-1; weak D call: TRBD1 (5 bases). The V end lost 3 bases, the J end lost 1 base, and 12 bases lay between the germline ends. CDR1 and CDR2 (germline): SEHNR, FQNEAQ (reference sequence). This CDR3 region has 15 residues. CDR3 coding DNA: TGTGCCAGCAGCTTGGGGCGGGGTGGGAACACTGAAGCTTTCTTT. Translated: CASSLGRGGNTEAFF.

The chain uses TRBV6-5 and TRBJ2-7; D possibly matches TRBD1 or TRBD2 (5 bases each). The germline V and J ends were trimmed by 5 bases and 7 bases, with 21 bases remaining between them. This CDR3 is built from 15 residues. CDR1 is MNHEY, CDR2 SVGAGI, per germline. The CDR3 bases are TGTGCCAGCAGTCGTCCCGGGACGGTCCTGGGAGAGCAGTACTTC. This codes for CASSRPGTVLGEQYF.

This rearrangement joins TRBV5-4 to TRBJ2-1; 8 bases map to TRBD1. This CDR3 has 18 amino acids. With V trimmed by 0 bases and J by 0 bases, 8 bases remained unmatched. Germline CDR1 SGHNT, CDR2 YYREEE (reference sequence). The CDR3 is CASSLAFGQGLSYNEQFF. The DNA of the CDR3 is TGTGCCAGCAGCTTGGCCTTCGGACAGGGTCTCTCCTACAATGAGCAGTTCTTC.

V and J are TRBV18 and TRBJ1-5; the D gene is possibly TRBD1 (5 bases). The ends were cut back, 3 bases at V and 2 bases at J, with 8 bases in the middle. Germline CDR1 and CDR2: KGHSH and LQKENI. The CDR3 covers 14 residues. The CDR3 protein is CASSPRDGNQPQHF. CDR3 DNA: TGTGCCAGCTCACCCCGGGACGGCAATCAGCCCCAGCATTTT. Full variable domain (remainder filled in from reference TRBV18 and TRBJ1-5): NAGVMQNPRHLVRRRGQEARLRCSPMKGHSHVYWYRQLPEEGLKFMVYLQKENIIDESGMPKERFSAEFPKEGPSILRIQQVVRGDSAAYFCASSPRDGNQPQHFGDGTRLSIL.

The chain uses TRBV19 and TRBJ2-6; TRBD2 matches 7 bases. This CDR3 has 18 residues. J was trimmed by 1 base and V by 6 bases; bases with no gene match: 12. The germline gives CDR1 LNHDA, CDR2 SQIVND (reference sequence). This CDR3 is CASRQPGRGESGANVLTF. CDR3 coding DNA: TGTGCCAGTAGACAACCGGGACGGGGGGAATCTGGGGCCAACGTCCTGACTTTC.

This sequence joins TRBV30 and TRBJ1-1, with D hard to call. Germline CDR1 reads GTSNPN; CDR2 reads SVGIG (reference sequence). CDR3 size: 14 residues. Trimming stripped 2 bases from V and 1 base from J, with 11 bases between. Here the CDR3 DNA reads TGTGCCTGGAGTCGCCGCCCAGGGAACACTGAAGCTTTCTTT. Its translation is CAWSRRPGNTEAFF. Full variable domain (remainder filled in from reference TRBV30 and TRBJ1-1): SQTIHQWPATLVQPVGSPLSLECTVEGTSNPNLYWYRQAAGRGLQLLFYSVGIGQISSEVPQNLSASRPQDRQFILSSKKLLLSDSGFYLCAWSRRPGNTEAFFGQGTRLTVV.

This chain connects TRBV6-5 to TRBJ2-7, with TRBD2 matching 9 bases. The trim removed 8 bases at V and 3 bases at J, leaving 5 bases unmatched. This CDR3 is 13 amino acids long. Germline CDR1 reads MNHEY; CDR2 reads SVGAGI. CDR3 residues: CASGPSGIYEQYF. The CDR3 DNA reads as TGTGCCAGCGGTCCTAGCGGGATCTACGAGCAGTACTTC.

DNA for the CDR3: TGTGCCAGCTCACCTAGGCCTCCAGGGGACGGCTACACCTTC. Its translation is CASSPRPPGDGYTF. This sequence joins TRBV18 and TRBJ1-2; a weak D match, TRBD1 (6 bases). Germline-derived CDR1 and CDR2 are KGHSH and LQKENI. The ends were cut back, 3 bases at V and 8 bases at J, with 16 bases in the middle. The CDR3 length is 14 residues.

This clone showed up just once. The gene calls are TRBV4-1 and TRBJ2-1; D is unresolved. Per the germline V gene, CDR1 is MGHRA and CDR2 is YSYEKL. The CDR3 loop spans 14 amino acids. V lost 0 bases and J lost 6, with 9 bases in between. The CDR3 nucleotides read TGCGCCAGCAGCCAAGAAGGACGTTTCAATGAGCAGTTCTTC. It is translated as CASSQEGRFNEQFF.

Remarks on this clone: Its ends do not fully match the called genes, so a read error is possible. CDR3 sequence reads: CASSPQGANNYGYTF. CDR3 DNA: TGTGCCAGCTCGCCACAGGGGGCGAACAACTATGGCTACACCTTC. The chain recombines TRBV18 with TRBJ1-2; 9 bases match TRBD1. In germline, CDR1 is KGHSH, CDR2 LQKENI. The CDR3 is 15 residues long.

CDR3 DNA: TGTGCCAGCAGCCGATCCTCTAGCAGACAAGAGACCCAGTACTTC. This encodes CASSRSSSRQETQYF. The chain is built from TRBV11-3 and TRBJ2-5; possible D gene TRBD2, 5 bases. The germline V gene has CDR1 SGHNT and CDR2 YENEEA. The germline V and J ends were trimmed by 5 bases and 2 bases, with 15 bases remaining between them. The CDR3 runs 15 residues.

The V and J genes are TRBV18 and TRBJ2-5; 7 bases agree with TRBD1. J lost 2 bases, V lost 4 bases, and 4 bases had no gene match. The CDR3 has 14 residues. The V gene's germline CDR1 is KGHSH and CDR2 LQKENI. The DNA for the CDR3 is TGTGCCAGCTCACACCGGGACAGACAAGAGACCCAGTACTTC. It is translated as CASSHRDRQETQYF.

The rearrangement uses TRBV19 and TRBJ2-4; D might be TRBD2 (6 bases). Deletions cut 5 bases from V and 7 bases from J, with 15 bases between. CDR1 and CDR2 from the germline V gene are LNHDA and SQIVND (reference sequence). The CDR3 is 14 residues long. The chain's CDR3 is CASSGLGGTNIQYF. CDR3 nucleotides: TGTGCCAGTAGTGGGCTGGGCGGGACCAACATTCAGTACTTC. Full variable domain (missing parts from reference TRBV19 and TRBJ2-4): DGGITQSPKYLFRKEGQNVTLSCEQNLNHDAMYWYRQDPGQGLRLIYYSQIVNDFQKGDIAEGYSVSREKKESFPLTVTSAQKNPTAFYLCASSGLGGTNIQYFGAGTRLSVL.

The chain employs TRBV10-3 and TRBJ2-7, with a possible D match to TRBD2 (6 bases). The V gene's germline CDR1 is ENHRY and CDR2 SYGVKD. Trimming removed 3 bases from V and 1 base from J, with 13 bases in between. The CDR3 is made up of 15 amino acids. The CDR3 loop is CAISDIAAASYEQYF. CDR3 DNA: TGTGCCATCAGTGATATAGCGGCGGCATCCTACGAGCAGTACTTC.